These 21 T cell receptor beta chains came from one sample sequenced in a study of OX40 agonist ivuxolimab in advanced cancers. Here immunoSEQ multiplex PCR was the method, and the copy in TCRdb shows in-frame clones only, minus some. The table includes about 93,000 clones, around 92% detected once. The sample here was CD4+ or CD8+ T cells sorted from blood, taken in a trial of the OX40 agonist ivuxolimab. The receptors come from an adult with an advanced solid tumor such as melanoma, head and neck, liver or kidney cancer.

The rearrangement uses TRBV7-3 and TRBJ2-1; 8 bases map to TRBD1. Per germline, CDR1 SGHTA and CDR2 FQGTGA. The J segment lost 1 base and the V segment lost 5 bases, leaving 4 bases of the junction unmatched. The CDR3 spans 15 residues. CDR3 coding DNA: TGTGCCAGCAGCCCTACAGGGGGGTCCTACAATGAGCAGTTCTTC. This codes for CASSPTGGSYNEQFF.

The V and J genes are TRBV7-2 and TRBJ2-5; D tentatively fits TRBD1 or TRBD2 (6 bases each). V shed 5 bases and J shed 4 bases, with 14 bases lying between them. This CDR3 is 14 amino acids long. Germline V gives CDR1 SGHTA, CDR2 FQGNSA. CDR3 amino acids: CASSTTGRRETQYF. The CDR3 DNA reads TGTGCCAGCAGCACCACAGGGAGGAGAGAGACCCAGTACTTC. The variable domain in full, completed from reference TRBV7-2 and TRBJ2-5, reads GAGVSQSPSNKVTEKGKDVELRCDPISGHTALYWYRQSLGQGLEFLIYFQGNSAPDKSGLPSDRFSAERTGGSVSTLTIQRTQQEDSAVYLCASSTTGRRETQYFGPGTRLLVL.

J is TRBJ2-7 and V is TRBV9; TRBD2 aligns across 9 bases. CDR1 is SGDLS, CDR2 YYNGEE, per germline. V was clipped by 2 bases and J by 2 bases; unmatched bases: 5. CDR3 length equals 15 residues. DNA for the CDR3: TGTGCCAGCAGCGTGGGTAGCGGGGGCACCTACGAGCAGTACTTC. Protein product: CASSVGSGGTYEQYF.

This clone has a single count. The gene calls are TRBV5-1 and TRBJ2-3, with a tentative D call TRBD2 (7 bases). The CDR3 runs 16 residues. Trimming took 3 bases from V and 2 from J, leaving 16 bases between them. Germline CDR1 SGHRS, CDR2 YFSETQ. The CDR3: CASSWGASGSTDTQYF. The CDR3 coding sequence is TGCGCCAGCAGCTGGGGGGCTAGCGGATCCACAGATACGCAGTATTTT.

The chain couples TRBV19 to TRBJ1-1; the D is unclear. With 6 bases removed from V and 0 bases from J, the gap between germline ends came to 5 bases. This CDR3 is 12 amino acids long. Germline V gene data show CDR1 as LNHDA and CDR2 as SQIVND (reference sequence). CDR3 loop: CASRGMNTEAFF. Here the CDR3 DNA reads TGTGCCAGTAGAGGCATGAACACTGAAGCTTTCTTT.

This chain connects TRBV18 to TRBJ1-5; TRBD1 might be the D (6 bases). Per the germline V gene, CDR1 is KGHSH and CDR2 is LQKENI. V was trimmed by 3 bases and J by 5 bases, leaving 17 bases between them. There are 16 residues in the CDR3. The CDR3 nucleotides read TGTGCCAGCTCACCCTCCGGGACACTAAATGATCAGCCCCAGCATTTT. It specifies CASSPSGTLNDQPQHF.

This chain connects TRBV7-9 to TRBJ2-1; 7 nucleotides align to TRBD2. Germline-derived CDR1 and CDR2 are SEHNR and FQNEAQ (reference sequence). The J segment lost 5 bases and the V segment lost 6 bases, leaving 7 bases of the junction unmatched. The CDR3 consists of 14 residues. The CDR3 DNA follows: TGTGCCAGCAGGTTGTCGAGCGGGAACAATGAGCAGTTCTTC. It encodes CASRLSSGNNEQFF.

This CDR3 is CASSLGTGNTEAFF. CDR3 coding DNA: TGTGCCAGCAGCTTAGGGACAGGGAACACTGAAGCTTTCTTT. This rearrangement joins TRBV7-9 to TRBJ1-1, with 7 bases aligning to TRBD1. With V trimmed by 1 base and J by 1 base, 0 bases remained unmatched. The CDR3 is made up of 14 amino acids. Germline V gives CDR1 SEHNR, CDR2 FQNEAQ (reference sequence). Drawing the rest from reference TRBV7-9 and TRBJ1-1, the complete variable domain is DTGVSQNPRHKITKRGQNVTFRCDPISEHNRLYWYRQTLGQGPEFLTYFQNEAQLEKSRLLSDRFSAERPKGSFSTLEIQRTEQGDSAMYLCASSLGTGNTEAFFGQGTRLTVV.

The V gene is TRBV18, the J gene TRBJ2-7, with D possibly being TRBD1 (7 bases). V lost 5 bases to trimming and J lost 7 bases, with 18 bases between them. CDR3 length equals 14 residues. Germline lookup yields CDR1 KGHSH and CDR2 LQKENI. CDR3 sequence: CASSRDSRESEQYF. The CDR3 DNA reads TGTGCCAGCTCAAGGGACAGCCGGGAGAGTGAGCAGTACTTC.

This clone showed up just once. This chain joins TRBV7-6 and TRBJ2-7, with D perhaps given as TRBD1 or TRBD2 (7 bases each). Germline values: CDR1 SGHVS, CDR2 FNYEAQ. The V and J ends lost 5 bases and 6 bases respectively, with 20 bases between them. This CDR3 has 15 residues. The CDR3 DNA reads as TGTGCCAGCAGCCATGCTGACAGGGAGGGGTTCGAGCAGTACTTC. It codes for CASSHADREGFEQYF.

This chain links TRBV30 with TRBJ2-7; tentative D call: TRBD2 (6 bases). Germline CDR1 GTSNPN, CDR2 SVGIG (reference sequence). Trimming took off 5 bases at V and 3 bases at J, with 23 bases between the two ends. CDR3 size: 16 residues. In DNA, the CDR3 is TGTGCCTGGTCTATAGTGGGGCGGGGCCCCGACTACGAGCAGTACTTC. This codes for CAWSIVGRGPDYEQYF. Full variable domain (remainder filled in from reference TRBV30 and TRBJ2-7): SQTIHQWPATLVQPVGSPLSLECTVEGTSNPNLYWYRQAAGRGLQLLFYSVGIGQISSEVPQNLSASRPQDRQFILSSKKLLLSDSGFYLCAWSIVGRGPDYEQYFGPGTRLTVT.

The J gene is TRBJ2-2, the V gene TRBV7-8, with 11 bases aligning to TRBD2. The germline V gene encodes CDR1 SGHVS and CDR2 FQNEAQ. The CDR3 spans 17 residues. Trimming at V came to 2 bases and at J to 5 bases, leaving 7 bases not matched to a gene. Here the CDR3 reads CASSLTTSGTYTGELFF. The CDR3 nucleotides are TGTGCCAGCAGCTTAACGACTAGCGGGACCTATACCGGGGAGCTGTTTTTT.

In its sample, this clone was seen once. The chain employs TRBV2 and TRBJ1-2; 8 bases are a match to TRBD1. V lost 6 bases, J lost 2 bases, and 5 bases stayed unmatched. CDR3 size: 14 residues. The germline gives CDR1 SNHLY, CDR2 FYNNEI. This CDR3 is CASRSGQGNYGYTF. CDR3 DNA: TGTGCCAGCAGAAGCGGACAGGGCAACTATGGCTACACCTTC.

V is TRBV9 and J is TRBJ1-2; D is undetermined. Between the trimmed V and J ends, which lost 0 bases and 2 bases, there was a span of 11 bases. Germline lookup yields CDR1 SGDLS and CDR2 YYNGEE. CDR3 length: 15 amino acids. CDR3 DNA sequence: TGTGCCAGCAGCGTAGGATCCGGAGGGAACTATGGCTACACCTTC. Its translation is CASSVGSGGNYGYTF.

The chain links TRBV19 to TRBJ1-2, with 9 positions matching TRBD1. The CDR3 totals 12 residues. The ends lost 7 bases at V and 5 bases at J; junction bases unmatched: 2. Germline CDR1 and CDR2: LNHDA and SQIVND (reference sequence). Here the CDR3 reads CASTDRGYGYTF. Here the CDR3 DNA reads TGTGCCAGTACCGACAGGGGGTATGGCTACACCTTC. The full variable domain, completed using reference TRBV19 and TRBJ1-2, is DGGITQSPKYLFRKEGQNVTLSCEQNLNHDAMYWYRQDPGQGLRLIYYSQIVNDFQKGDIAEGYSVSREKKESFPLTVTSAQKNPTAFYLCASTDRGYGYTFGSGTRLTVV.

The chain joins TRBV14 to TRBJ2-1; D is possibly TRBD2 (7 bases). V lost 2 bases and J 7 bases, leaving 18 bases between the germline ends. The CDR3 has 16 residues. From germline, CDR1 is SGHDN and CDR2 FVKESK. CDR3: CASSQPGGIFSNEQFF. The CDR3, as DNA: TGTGCCAGCAGCCAACCGGGGGGCATCTTCTCGAATGAGCAGTTCTTC.

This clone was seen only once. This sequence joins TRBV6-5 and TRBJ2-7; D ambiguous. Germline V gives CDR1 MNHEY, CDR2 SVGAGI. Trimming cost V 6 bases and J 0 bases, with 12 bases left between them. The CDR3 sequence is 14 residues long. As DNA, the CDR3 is TGTGCCAGCAGCCAAGACACCTTCTCCTACGAGCAGTACTTC. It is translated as CASSQDTFSYEQYF.

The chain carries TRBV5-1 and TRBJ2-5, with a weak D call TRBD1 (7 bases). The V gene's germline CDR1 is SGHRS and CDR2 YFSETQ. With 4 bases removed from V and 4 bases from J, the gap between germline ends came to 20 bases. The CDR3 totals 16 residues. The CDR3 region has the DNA TGCGCCAGCAGCCCAGGGGGACTCAACCCGGGAGAGACCCAGTACTTC. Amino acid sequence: CASSPGGLNPGETQYF. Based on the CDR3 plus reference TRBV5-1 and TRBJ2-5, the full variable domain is KAGVTQTPRYLIKTRGQQVTLSCSPISGHRSVSWYQQTPGQGLQFLFEYFSETQRNKGNFPGRFSGRQFSNSRSEMNVSTLELGDSALYLCASSPGGLNPGETQYFGPGTRLLVL.

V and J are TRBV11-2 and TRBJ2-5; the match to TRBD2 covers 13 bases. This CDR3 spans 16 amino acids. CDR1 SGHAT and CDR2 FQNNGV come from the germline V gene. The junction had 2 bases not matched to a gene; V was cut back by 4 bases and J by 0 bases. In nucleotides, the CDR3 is TGTGCCAGCAGCTCAGGGACTAGCGGGAACCAAGAGACCCAGTACTTC. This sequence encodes CASSSGTSGNQETQYF.

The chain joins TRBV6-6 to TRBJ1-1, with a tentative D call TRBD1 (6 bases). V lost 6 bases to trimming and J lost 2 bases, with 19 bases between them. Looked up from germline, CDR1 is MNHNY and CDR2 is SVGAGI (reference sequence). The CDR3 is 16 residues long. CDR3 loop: CASRPIGGGLNTEAFF. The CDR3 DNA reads TGTGCCAGCAGACCTATTGGGGGGGGGCTCAACACTGAAGCTTTCTTT.

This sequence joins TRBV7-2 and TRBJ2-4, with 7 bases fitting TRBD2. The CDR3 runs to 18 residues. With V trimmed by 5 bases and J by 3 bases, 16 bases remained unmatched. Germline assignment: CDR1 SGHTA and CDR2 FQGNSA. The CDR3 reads CASSKVGRGGGDKNIQYF. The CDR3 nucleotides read TGTGCCAGCAGCAAAGTGGGCCGCGGGGGAGGAGACAAAAACATTCAGTACTTC.